The next 24 T cell receptor beta chains were all read from a single sample in a study of cytomegalovirus exposure and HLA in healthy donors. Vbeta (60) and Jbeta (13) primers were used in the PCR. The assay was immunoSEQ multiplex PCR, and TCRdb's table has in-frame clones only and misses some. The sample carries 150,000 to 200,000 clones, more than 85% recorded once. Sequenced: PBMCs. The receptor source for this set is a woman under 30 in good health and CMV-seronegative.

This chain joins TRBV5-6 and TRBJ2-5; the D gene is possibly TRBD1 (5 bases). Germline CDR1 SGHDT, CDR2 YYEEEE. CDR3 length equals 14 residues. Trimming removed 3 bases from V and 4 bases from J, with 13 bases in between. The CDR3 region has the DNA TGTGCCAGCAGCTCCTCAGGGTCGGGAGAGACCCAGTACTTC. Its protein is CASSSSGSGETQYF.

The chain joins TRBV5-1 to TRBJ2-1, with 11 positions matching TRBD2. This CDR3 region has 14 residues. With V trimmed by 5 bases and J by 4 bases, 2 bases remained unmatched. Germline V gene sequence: CDR1 SGHRS, CDR2 YFSETQ. The CDR3 DNA reads TGCGCCAGCAGACTAGCGGGAGTGTACAATGAGCAGTTCTTC. Translated, it gives CASRLAGVYNEQFF.

V usage is TRBV5-4 and J usage is TRBJ1-2; 7 bases are a match to TRBD1. This CDR3 is 13 amino acids long. Per germline, CDR1 SGHNT and CDR2 YYREEE (reference sequence). The trim removed 4 bases at V and 6 bases at J, leaving 6 bases unmatched. CDR3 amino acids: CASSPITGDGYTF. The CDR3 nucleotides read TGTGCCAGCAGCCCCATAACAGGGGATGGCTACACCTTC.

This sequence joins TRBV6-1 and TRBJ2-7; TRBD2 might be the D (6 bases). The CDR3 covers 15 residues. Per the germline V gene, CDR1 is MNHNS and CDR2 is SASEGT. The germline V and J ends were trimmed by 4 bases and 3 bases, with 16 bases remaining between them. The CDR3 DNA reads as TGTGCCAGCAGTGCCGTGAGACTAGGGGTCTACGAGCAGTACTTC. Its protein is CASSAVRLGVYEQYF.

This clone was counted between two and nine times. V is TRBV5-1 and J is TRBJ2-7; 7 bases match TRBD2. CDR3 length: 15 residues. Germline V gives CDR1 SGHRS, CDR2 YFSETQ. After removal of 1 base from V and 0 bases from J, the junction contained 4 bases not matched to a gene. The CDR3 reads CASSLLGGSSYEQYF. The CDR3 nucleotides are TGCGCCAGCAGCTTGTTGGGCGGGAGCTCCTACGAGCAGTACTTC.

This clone is deemed medium-sized (0.01 to 0.1%). The CDR3 DNA reads as TGTGCCAGCAGCAAGGACAGGGTGGGCGAGCAGTACTTC. Amino acids: CASSKDRVGEQYF. The J gene is TRBJ2-7, the V gene TRBV7-6; the match to TRBD1 covers 8 bases. CDR1 is SGHVS and CDR2 is FNYEAQ in the germline V gene. Trimming at V came to 5 bases and at J to 6 bases, leaving 6 bases not matched to a gene. This CDR3 has 13 residues.

A single count supports this clone. The chain links TRBV6-1 to TRBJ1-2; D ambiguous. Per the germline V gene, CDR1 is MNHNS and CDR2 is SASEGT. This CDR3 is 13 amino acids long. The CDR3 DNA reads TGTCGGGGTTCTACCCCCGCTACTATGGGCTACACCTTC. Translated, it gives CRGSTPATMGYTF.

This chain joins TRBV5-8 and TRBJ2-7; TRBD2 agrees at 7 bases. Germline V gene sequence: CDR1 SGHTS, CDR2 YDEGEE. This CDR3 is built from 16 residues. The V and J ends lost 3 bases and 1 base, in that order; junction bases with no gene match: 10. CDR3 nucleotide sequence: TGTGCCAGCAGCTACCTTGGGGGGAGGGCGTCCTACGAGCAGTACTTC. This translates into CASSYLGGRASYEQYF.

This clone was observed a single time. Other DNA sequences from this sample encode an identical CDR3 as well. This chain connects TRBV11-3 to TRBJ2-2, with D unclear. V lost 5 bases and J 5 bases, leaving 9 bases between the germline ends. Germline V gene sequence: CDR1 SGHNT, CDR2 YENEEA. CDR3 length: 13 amino acids. The CDR3 reads CASSQTRTGELFF. The CDR3 coding sequence is TGTGCCAGCAGCCAAACTCGGACCGGGGAGCTGTTTTTT.

The CDR3 here is CASSLTRDRGTYEQYF. The CDR3 region has the DNA TGTGCCAGCAGCCTCACCCGGGACAGGGGGACCTACGAGCAGTACTTC. The chain uses TRBV7-9 and TRBJ2-7; 11 nucleotides match TRBD1. Germline V gene lookup returns CDR1 SEHNR and CDR2 FQNEAQ (reference sequence). The CDR3 covers 16 residues. Trimming took 5 bases from V and 2 from J; bases not matched to a gene: 8.

The chain couples TRBV7-6 to TRBJ2-3, with D tentatively TRBD2 (6 bases). The CDR3 runs 15 residues. CDR1 SGHVS and CDR2 FNYEAQ come from the germline V gene. Trimming took off 1 base at V and 0 bases at J, with 8 bases between the two ends. This CDR3 reads CASSLGTISTDTQYF. In DNA, the CDR3 is TGTGCCAGCAGCTTAGGGACTATTAGCACAGATACGCAGTATTTT.

This chain links TRBV15 with TRBJ2-3; possible D gene TRBD1, 5 bases. V was clipped by 4 bases and J by 6 bases, with 20 bases between them. The V gene's germline CDR1 is LNHNV and CDR2 YYDKDF (reference sequence). The CDR3 totals 16 residues. The CDR3 sequence: CATSNSDSLLMDTQYF. The CDR3 nucleotides read TGTGCCACCAGCAATTCTGACAGCCTCTTAATGGATACGCAGTATTTT.

The rearrangement joins TRBV18 to TRBJ1-4, with D possibly matching TRBD1 (5 bases). The CDR3 runs to 14 residues. V lost 1 base to trimming and J lost 5 bases, with 8 bases between them. Per germline, CDR1 KGHSH and CDR2 LQKENI. In DNA, the CDR3 is TGTGCCAGCTCACCACGGGGCAACAATGAAAAACTGTTTTTT. It yields the protein CASSPRGNNEKLFF.

The chain carries TRBV5-6 and TRBJ1-4; D remains ambiguous. The CDR3 sequence is 14 residues long. V was clipped by 4 bases and J by 4 bases, with 11 bases between them. CDR1 and CDR2 from the germline V gene are SGHDT and YYEEEE. The CDR3 bases are TGTGCCAGCAGCCCCCCTGAGAGTAATGAAAAACTGTTTTTT. Its protein is CASSPPESNEKLFF.

This sequence joins TRBV7-9 and TRBJ2-1; 13 nucleotides agree with TRBD2. This CDR3 region has 17 residues. V dropped 4 bases and J dropped 3; count of bases not matched to a gene: 6. Germline V lookup: CDR1 SEHNR, CDR2 FQNEAQ (reference sequence). CDR3 coding DNA: TGTGCCAGCAGCTCCGGACTAGCGGGAGTTTACTACAATGAGCAGTTCTTC. It yields the protein CASSSGLAGVYYNEQFF.

V and J are TRBV25-1 and TRBJ1-3, with a weak D call TRBD1 (5 bases). The germline V and J ends were trimmed by 0 bases and 2 bases, with 8 bases remaining between them. The CDR3 is 15 amino acids. Germline V gene sequence: CDR1 MGHDK, CDR2 SYGVNS. The CDR3 loop reads CASSEYQGAGNTIYF. CDR3 bases: TGTGCCAGCAGTGAATATCAAGGGGCTGGAAACACCATATATTTT. The full variable domain, with the rest looked up from reference TRBV25-1 and TRBJ1-3, is EADIYQTPRYLVIGTGKKITLECSQTMGHDKMYWYQQDPGMELHLIHYSYGVNSTEKGDLSSESTVSRIRTEHFPLTLESARPSHTSQYLCASSEYQGAGNTIYFGEGSWLTVV.

This clone was found a few times. The chain carries TRBV2 and TRBJ2-7; TRBD1 might be the D (6 bases). V lost 8 bases to trimming and J lost 0 bases, with 11 bases between them. The V gene's germline CDR1 is SNHLY and CDR2 FYNNEI. The CDR3 spans 13 residues. The CDR3 DNA sequence: TGTGCCAGCGGGGGCCCACTCTCCTACGAGCAGTACTTC. It translates to CASGGPLSYEQYF.

The chain uses TRBV19 and TRBJ1-1; D is possibly TRBD1 (6 bases). Between the trimmed V and J ends, which lost 4 bases and 2 bases, there was a span of 14 bases. This CDR3 spans 15 amino acids. Germline V gives CDR1 LNHDA, CDR2 SQIVND (reference sequence). CDR3 amino acids: CASSTLGRGNTEAFF. CDR3 DNA sequence: TGTGCCAGTAGTACCCTGGGCAGGGGAAACACTGAAGCTTTCTTT.

On this clone itself: The sample has other DNA sequences that encode this CDR3 too. V is TRBV15 and J is TRBJ2-1; D is possibly TRBD2 (5 bases). The CDR3 spans 15 residues. The V gene lost 5 bases and the J gene lost 2 bases, with 13 bases spanning the gap. CDR1 is LNHNV and CDR2 is YYDKDF in the germline V gene (reference sequence). DNA of the CDR3: TGTGCCACCAGCTCCTCAGCCGGGACCTACAATGAGCAGTTCTTC. This encodes CATSSSAGTYNEQFF. The variable domain in full, completed from reference TRBV15 and TRBJ2-1, reads DAMVIQNPRYQVTQFGKPVTLSCSQTLNHNVMYWYQQKSSQAPKLLFHYYDKDFNNEADTPDNFQSRRPNTSFCFLDIRSPGLGDTAMYLCATSSSAGTYNEQFFGPGTRLTVL.

V usage is TRBV7-4 and J usage is TRBJ1-1; 7 positions agree with TRBD1. The ends lost 5 bases at V and 0 bases at J; junction bases unmatched: 6. The germline CDR1 and CDR2 sequences are SGHVT and SQSDAQ. The CDR3 runs to 15 residues. The DNA for the CDR3 is TGTGCCAGCAGCCCCTTGGACAGGCTGAACACTGAAGCTTTCTTT. Encoded protein: CASSPLDRLNTEAFF. Full variable domain (missing parts from reference TRBV7-4 and TRBJ1-1): GAGVSQSPRYKVAKRGRDVALRCDSISGHVTLYWYRQTLGQGSEVLTYSQSDAQRDKSGRPSGRFSAERPERSVSTLKIQRTEQGDSAVYLCASSPLDRLNTEAFFGQGTRLTVV.

The gene calls are TRBV5-6 and TRBJ1-1; no definite D call. The CDR3 has 13 amino acids. Germline V CDR1 and CDR2: SGHDT, YYEEEE. Trimming shortened V by 2 bases and J by 8 bases, and 13 bases separated the two germline ends. The CDR3 protein is CASSFLVEQEAFF. CDR3 DNA: TGTGCCAGCAGCTTTTTAGTCGAACAGGAAGCTTTCTTT.

V is TRBV7-2 and J is TRBJ1-2; 7 positions match TRBD1. The germline gives CDR1 SGHTA, CDR2 FQGNSA. V trimming: 5 bases; J trimming: 4 bases; junction bases outside the gene matches: 7. CDR3 length: 14 residues. The CDR3 region is CASSLDRAIYGYTF. The CDR3 nucleotides read TGTGCCAGCAGCCTTGACAGGGCAATCTATGGCTACACCTTC.

V gene TRBV2 combines with J gene TRBJ2-3, with 9 positions matching TRBD2. The germline gives CDR1 SNHLY, CDR2 FYNNEI. V dropped 2 bases and J dropped 5; count of bases not matched to a gene: 11. This CDR3 is built from 17 residues. The CDR3 region is CASSEFGAGGPKDTQYF. The CDR3 DNA sequence: TGTGCCAGCAGTGAATTTGGCGCGGGGGGGCCCAAAGATACGCAGTATTTT. Looking up the rest from reference TRBV2 and TRBJ2-3 gives the full variable domain: EPEVTQTPSHQVTQMGQEVILRCVPISNHLYFYWYRQILGQKVEFLVSFYNNEISEKSEIFDDQFSVERPDGSNFTLKIRSTKLEDSAMYFCASSEFGAGGPKDTQYFGPGTRLTVL.

This sequence joins TRBV27 and TRBJ1-2, with 9 positions matching TRBD1. Looked up from germline, CDR1 is MNHEY and CDR2 is SMNVEV (reference sequence). This CDR3 is built from 15 residues. V lost 3 bases to trimming and J lost 3 bases; unmatched junction nucleotides: 5. CDR3 region: CASSFLTGGHYGYTF. CDR3 sequence (DNA): TGTGCCAGCAGTTTTCTGACAGGGGGGCACTATGGCTACACCTTC.